This TCR beta chain emerged from a study of blood T cell repertoires in COVID-19. As for the study in general: T cells, B-cell-depleted T cells, or PBMCs supplied cDNA or gDNA.

Per the study methods: The authors estimated nucleated cell counts from reference gene primer amplification. Generated by immunoSEQ multiplex PCR, the TCRdb table keeps only in-frame clones and is missing some. That table gives V, J and clone size, and the DNA gave D and trimming. Of 95,000 to 150,000 clones in the sample, approximately 83% were seen once. The CDR3 spans 15 residues. Germline loops: CDR1 LGHDT, CDR2 YNNKEL (reference sequence). Trimming removed 1 base at V and 5 bases at J, with 12 bases between. The chain recombines TRBV3-1 (or the pseudogene TRBV3-2) with TRBJ2-1; D gene unclear. The TCR originated in an elderly man with active or convalescent COVID-19. The sequenced sample consisted of peripheral blood. DNA for the CDR3: TGTGCCAGCAGCCAAGGCCGGGTACCTAACAATGAGCAGTTCTTC. Translating it yields CASSQGRVPNNEQFF.